One sample yielded the 29 T cell receptor beta chains listed below, sequenced in a study of T cell responses to AZD1222 COVID-19 vaccine. Assay used: immunoSEQ multiplex PCR; TCRdb lists only in-frame clones, some missing. In the table there are 95,000 to 110,000 clones, about 90% of which are singletons. The specimen comprised peripheral blood, sampled 28 days after the second AZD1222 dose. The receptor set was obtained from an adult who received the AZD1222 COVID-19 vaccine.

The genes are TRBV15 and TRBJ1-1; D is undetermined. This CDR3 has 14 residues. Germline V gives CDR1 LNHNV, CDR2 YYDKDF (reference sequence). Trimming stripped 1 base from V and 0 bases from J, with 6 bases between. CDR3 in amino acids: CATSRVAMNTEAFF. The CDR3 DNA follows: TGTGCCACCAGCAGAGTAGCGATGAACACTGAAGCTTTCTTT.

The chain employs TRBV19 and TRBJ1-5; D not certain. Trimming cost V 1 base and J 0 bases, with 16 bases left between them. This CDR3 region has 18 residues. Per the germline V gene, CDR1 is LNHDA and CDR2 is SQIVND (reference sequence). The CDR3, as DNA: TGTGCCAGTAGTATAGGAGAGATGAGAAGGTATAGCAATCAGCCCCAGCATTTT. Encoded protein: CASSIGEMRRYSNQPQHF.

The V call is TRBV5-1, the J call TRBJ2-1; TRBD2 agrees at 15 bases. This CDR3 is built from 16 residues. V trimming: 4 bases; J trimming: 4 bases; junction bases outside the gene matches: 3. In germline, CDR1 is SGHRS, CDR2 YFSETQ. The DNA for the CDR3 is TGCGCCAGCAGCGGTGGACTAGCGGGGGGGTACAATGAGCAGTTCTTC. Translating it yields CASSGGLAGGYNEQFF. Looking up the rest from reference TRBV5-1 and TRBJ2-1 gives the full variable domain: KAGVTQTPRYLIKTRGQQVTLSCSPISGHRSVSWYQQTPGQGLQFLFEYFSETQRNKGNFPGRFSGRQFSNSRSEMNVSTLELGDSALYLCASSGGLAGGYNEQFFGPGTRLTVL.

The chain links TRBV6-5 to TRBJ1-1; possibly TRBD1 for D (5 bases). V was clipped by 10 bases and J by 4 bases, with 19 bases between them. The CDR3 extends over 14 amino acids. Germline V gene sequence: CDR1 MNHEY, CDR2 SVGAGI. CDR3 in amino acids: CATKIPGQGTEAFF. The CDR3 DNA reads as TGTGCCACCAAAATACCAGGTCAGGGCACTGAAGCTTTCTTT.

The J gene is TRBJ1-5, the V gene TRBV3-1 (or the pseudogene TRBV3-2); possible D gene TRBD1, 5 bases. V dropped 3 bases and J dropped 3 bases, with 18 bases sitting between them. CDR1 and CDR2 from the germline V gene are LGHDT and YNNKEL (reference sequence). CDR3 length: 17 amino acids. The CDR3 bases are TGTGCCAGCAGCCATGGCCTCAGAGGGGCCTTCAATCAGCCCCAGCATTTT. Protein product: CASSHGLRGAFNQPQHF.

This rearrangement joins TRBV15 to TRBJ2-7, with TRBD2 as a possible D gene (6 bases). V was cut by 1 base and J by 1 base, with 8 bases left in between. CDR3 length: 14 residues. The germline V gene encodes CDR1 LNHNV and CDR2 YYDKDF (reference sequence). CDR3 residues: CATSRAGTSYEQYF. The CDR3, as DNA: TGTGCCACCAGCAGAGCAGGGACTTCCTACGAGCAGTACTTC.

The gene calls are TRBV6-5 and TRBJ1-1; 7 nucleotides agree with TRBD1. Germline lookup yields CDR1 MNHEY and CDR2 SVGAGI. This CDR3 has 15 amino acids. J gave up 1 base and V 7 bases, and 9 bases lay outside the gene matches. Written as DNA, the CDR3 is TGTGCCAGCAATCTGGACAGGCGAACGAACACTGAAGCTTTCTTT. This translates into CASNLDRRTNTEAFF.

The chain is built from TRBV28 and TRBJ1-5; a weak D match, TRBD1 (5 bases). The CDR3 covers 14 residues. The germline V and J ends were trimmed by 5 bases and 4 bases, with 12 bases remaining between them. Germline-derived CDR1 and CDR2 are MDHEN and SYDVKM. The CDR3 sequence: CASSLDSGNQPQHF. In DNA form, the CDR3 reads TGTGCCAGCAGTCTCGACAGTGGAAATCAGCCCCAGCATTTT.

The rearrangement uses TRBV19 and TRBJ1-4, with TRBD1 matching 7 bases. V lost 5 bases and J lost 2; bases outside the gene matches: 2. Germline values: CDR1 LNHDA, CDR2 SQIVND (reference sequence). The CDR3 runs to 14 residues. The DNA for the CDR3 is TGTGCCAGTAGTCCGACAGGGACTAATGAAAAACTGTTTTTT. Protein sequence: CASSPTGTNEKLFF.

The V gene is TRBV3-1 (or the pseudogene TRBV3-2), the J gene TRBJ1-3, with unresolved D. Germline V gives CDR1 LGHDT, CDR2 YNNKEL (reference sequence). The CDR3 totals 12 residues. V was clipped by 7 bases and J by 1 base, with 5 bases between them. In DNA form, the CDR3 reads TGTGCCAGCACCCATTCTGGAAACACCATATATTTT. Its protein is CASTHSGNTIYF.

V gene TRBV10-1 combines with J gene TRBJ2-7; tentatively, D is TRBD1 or TRBD2 (5 bases each). Germline V gives CDR1 WNHNN, CDR2 SYGVQD (reference sequence). Trimming shortened V by 11 bases and J by 1 base, and 21 bases separated the two germline ends. The CDR3 has 15 amino acids. The CDR3 nucleotides read TGCGCCGGATGGATAAGGCGAGGGGAGTCCTACGAGCAGTACTTC. The encoded protein is CAGWIRRGESYEQYF.

V is TRBV30 and J is TRBJ1-1; no reliable D call. Trimming cost V 0 bases and J 10 bases, with 12 bases left between them. The CDR3 extends over 12 amino acids. CDR1 and CDR2 from the germline V gene are GTSNPN and SVGIG (reference sequence). The CDR3 region is CAWSVWTGGAFF. In DNA, the CDR3 is TGTGCCTGGAGTGTATGGACCGGTGGAGCTTTCTTT.

The chain is built from TRBV5-8 and TRBJ2-7; a possible D gene is TRBD2 (6 bases). Trimming stripped 4 bases from V and 3 bases from J, with 14 bases between. The CDR3 loop spans 14 amino acids. The V gene's germline CDR1 is SGHTS and CDR2 YDEGEE. The CDR3 bases are TGTGCCAGCAGCATTAGCGGAAATGACTACGAGCAGTACTTC. This encodes CASSISGNDYEQYF.

The V call is TRBV7-9, the J call TRBJ1-3, with 9 bases identical to TRBD1. This CDR3 has 16 amino acids. Looked up from germline, CDR1 is SEHNR and CDR2 is FQNEAQ (reference sequence). Losses at the gene ends were 5 bases for V and 2 bases for J; bases not matched to a gene: 7. The CDR3 coding sequence is TGTGCCAGCAGCCGGGGACAGGGAACAACTGGAAACACCATATATTTT. This translates into CASSRGQGTTGNTIYF.

V usage is TRBV3-1 (or the pseudogene TRBV3-2) and J usage is TRBJ2-2; 10 bases agree with TRBD1. The CDR3 covers 16 residues. Per the germline V gene, CDR1 is LGHDT and CDR2 is YNNKEL (reference sequence). With V trimmed by 1 base and J by 7 bases, 6 bases remained unmatched. The CDR3 DNA sequence: TGTGCCAGCAGCCAAGCGAGGACAGGGGGTGTCGGGGAGCTGTTTTTT. Amino acids: CASSQARTGGVGELFF.

V gene TRBV30 combines with J gene TRBJ2-2; the D call may be TRBD1 or TRBD2 (6 bases each). CDR1 and CDR2 (germline): GTSNPN, SVGIG (reference sequence). The CDR3 covers 10 residues. The DNA of the CDR3 is TGTGCTCGGGGGCACGGGGAGCTGTTTTTT. Translation: CARGHGELFF.

This rearrangement joins TRBV7-2 to TRBJ1-6; TRBD1 aligns across 7 bases. Germline V gene data show CDR1 as SGHTA and CDR2 as FQGNSA. V shed 1 base, J shed 10 bases, and the junction held 10 bases outside the gene matches. The CDR3 is 16 amino acids. The chain's CDR3 is CASSLVGQGVLSPLHF. The DNA for the CDR3 is TGTGCCAGCAGCTTAGTAGGGCAGGGGGTTCTGTCACCCCTCCACTTT.

V usage is TRBV28 and J usage is TRBJ2-1; 11 bases match TRBD2. The germline V gene has CDR1 MDHEN and CDR2 SYDVKM. V trimming: 4 bases; J trimming: 6 bases; junction bases outside the gene matches: 5. The CDR3 loop spans 15 amino acids. The CDR3 loop reads CASSSTSGRSNEQFF. Written as DNA, the CDR3 is TGTGCCAGCAGTTCCACTAGCGGGAGAAGCAATGAGCAGTTCTTC.

CDR3 nucleotides: TGCGCCAGCAGCCAAGCTCTGTCTAGCGGGAGAGACTCCGACACCGGGGAGCTGTTTTTT. Translated, it gives CASSQALSSGRDSDTGELFF. The chain carries TRBV4-1 and TRBJ2-2; 10 bases agree with TRBD2. V was pared by 1 base and J by 3 bases, with 14 bases of the junction left unmatched. The CDR3 covers 20 residues. Germline CDR1 MGHRA, CDR2 YSYEKL.

This clone was detected once. J is TRBJ2-3 and V is TRBV5-4; D possibly uses TRBD1 or TRBD2 (6 bases each). Germline V CDR1 and CDR2: SGHNT, YYREEE (reference sequence). V was clipped by 0 bases and J by 1 base, with 9 bases between them. The CDR3 sequence is 15 residues long. CDR3: CASSLDGGGTDTQYF. CDR3 sequence (DNA): TGTGCCAGCAGCTTGGACGGGGGCGGCACAGATACGCAGTATTTT.

The chain has TRBV6-5 and TRBJ1-4; tentative D call: TRBD1 (5 bases). The germline V and J ends were trimmed by 6 bases and 8 bases, with 16 bases remaining between them. This CDR3 comprises 14 residues. Germline values: CDR1 MNHEY, CDR2 SVGAGI. DNA for the CDR3: TGTGCCAGCAGCGATACAGGTGGTCGAGAAAAACTGTTTTTT. Protein: CASSDTGGREKLFF.

The V call is TRBV28, the J call TRBJ2-7; maybe TRBD2 (7 bases). Trimming took off 6 bases at V and 2 bases at J, with 14 bases between the two ends. In germline, CDR1 is MDHEN, CDR2 SYDVKM. CDR3 length equals 14 residues. The CDR3 sequence: CASRPGAGAYEQYF. The CDR3 nucleotides are TGTGCCAGCAGGCCAGGGGCGGGGGCCTACGAGCAGTACTTC.

The sample holds one count of this clone. CDR3 loop: CASSRERRQEPLHF. CDR3 bases: TGTGCCAGCAGCCGCGAGCGCAGGCAAGAACCCCTCCACTTT. J is TRBJ1-6 and V is TRBV5-4, with D unclear. The CDR3 runs 14 residues. Germline CDR1 is SGHNT and CDR2 is YYREEE (reference sequence). V dropped 4 bases and J dropped 12 bases, with 17 bases sitting between them. Combining the CDR3 with reference TRBV5-4 and TRBJ1-6 gives the whole variable domain ETGVTQSPTHLIKTRGQQVTLRCSSQSGHNTVSWYQQALGQGPQFIFQYYREEENGRGNFPPRFSGLQFPNYSSELNVNALELDDSALYLCASSRERRQEPLHFGNGTRLTVT.

This rearrangement joins TRBV5-4 to TRBJ2-2; 12 bases align to TRBD2. This CDR3 has 18 amino acids. CDR1 and CDR2 from the germline V gene are SGHNT and YYREEE (reference sequence). With 5 bases clipped from V and 2 bases from J, the junction kept 10 bases outside the gene matches. Here the CDR3 reads CASRPGTSGSFNTGELFF. CDR3 coding DNA: TGTGCCAGCAGACCCGGGACTAGCGGGTCCTTTAACACCGGGGAGCTGTTTTTT.

This clone was counted once. V gene TRBV7-6 combines with J gene TRBJ1-3; unclear D gene. V was cut by 5 bases and J by 1 base, with 21 bases left in between. CDR1 and CDR2 (germline): SGHVS, FNYEAQ. The CDR3 runs 18 residues. CDR3 amino acids: CASSHPWRTRLSGNTIYF. DNA for the CDR3: TGTGCCAGCAGCCACCCCTGGAGGACGAGGTTATCTGGAAACACCATATATTTT.

The CDR3 nucleotides read TGTGCCAGCAGCCAAGATCGACTATCTCTACGTAAGCAGTACTTC. Its protein product is CASSQDRLSLRKQYF. V and J are TRBV3-1 (or the pseudogene TRBV3-2) and TRBJ2-7; D is perhaps TRBD2 (5 bases). Germline V lookup: CDR1 LGHDT, CDR2 YNNKEL (reference sequence). The CDR3 is 15 residues long. V lost 0 bases and J lost 8, with 17 bases in between.

This chain connects TRBV3-1 (or the pseudogene TRBV3-2) to TRBJ2-6, with TRBD1 matching over 7 bases. V was pared by 7 bases and J by 3 bases, with 3 bases of the junction left unmatched. This CDR3 is built from 14 residues. CDR1 is LGHDT and CDR2 is YNNKEL in the germline V gene (reference sequence). CDR3 bases: TGTGCCAGCAACCCAGGGGGTGGGGCCAACGTCCTGACTTTC. Its protein is CASNPGGGANVLTF.

This clone was detected once. V and J are TRBV28 and TRBJ1-5; D unclear. V shed 3 bases and J shed 4 bases, with 19 bases lying between them. CDR3 length equals 17 residues. Germline CDR1 is MDHEN and CDR2 is SYDVKM. CDR3 in DNA: TGTGCCAGCAGTTTTGATTATTACGGCAGGCTGAATCAGCCCCAGCATTTT. Translation gives CASSFDYYGRLNQPQHF.

V is TRBV7-2 and J is TRBJ2-1; TRBD2 agrees at 9 bases. From germline, CDR1 is SGHTA and CDR2 FQGNSA. The CDR3 sequence is 16 residues long. With 1 base clipped from V and 10 bases from J, the junction kept 11 bases outside the gene matches. The CDR3 nucleotides are TGTGCCAGCAGCTTAGAGGTAGCGGGAGCATCAGGGGAGCAGTTCTTC. Amino acids: CASSLEVAGASGEQFF.